These 20 T cell receptor beta chains share one sample of origin, sequenced in a study of shared clonotypes between healthy human individuals. The table came from immunoSEQ multiplex PCR; TCRdb's copy has only in-frame clones and leaves some out. The sample records roughly 2.2 million clones, about 92% being singletons. The sample was naive CD4+ T cells from PBMCs. The subset was: CD45RA+ positively selected. The receptor source for this set is a man younger than 30 in good health. Some clones in this sample may be carry-over from other donors' samples.

The chain links TRBV11-2 to TRBJ2-2; 7 positions match TRBD1. Trimming at V came to 0 bases and at J to 6 bases, leaving 4 bases not matched to a gene. The CDR3 has 15 amino acids. Germline lookup yields CDR1 SGHAT and CDR2 FQNNGV. The CDR3 reads CASSLDGRGPGELFF. The CDR3 bases are TGTGCCAGCAGCTTAGATGGTAGGGGGCCCGGGGAGCTGTTTTTT.

V and J are TRBV7-3 and TRBJ1-2; perhaps TRBD1 as D (6 bases). The ends were cut back, 2 bases at V and 5 bases at J, with 12 bases in the middle. The CDR3 is 14 residues long. Germline CDR1 reads SGHTA; CDR2 reads FQGTGA. The CDR3 DNA is TGTGCCAGCAGCTTACAGGGGACACTTTATGGCTACACCTTC. Translation gives CASSLQGTLYGYTF.

A remark on this clone: Other DNA sequences of this sample code for an identical CDR3. The chain employs TRBV5-1 and TRBJ2-3; 10 bases align to TRBD2. Germline lookup yields CDR1 SGHRS and CDR2 YFSETQ. This CDR3 is built from 16 residues. The V gene end was trimmed by 2 bases and the J gene end by 0 bases; junction bases not matched to a gene: 3. CDR3 region: CASSFRTSGSTDTQYF. The CDR3 DNA reads TGCGCCAGCAGCTTCCGGACTAGCGGTAGCACAGATACGCAGTATTTT.

The rearrangement uses TRBV28 and TRBJ2-7, with TRBD1 identical over 8 bases. Germline trimming cut 8 bases from V and 5 bases from J; bases unmatched to any gene: 14. Germline CDR1 and CDR2: MDHEN and SYDVKM. The CDR3 extends over 15 amino acids. The CDR3 nucleotides read TGTGCCAGCGGCTACCCAGGGGGCCTTGAGAACGAGCAGTACTTC. This codes for CASGYPGGLENEQYF.

The chain links TRBV6-1 to TRBJ1-4; 8 bases fit TRBD1. After removal of 4 bases from V and 10 bases from J, the junction contained 17 bases not matched to a gene. This CDR3 has 17 residues. Germline V gene data show CDR1 as MNHNS and CDR2 as SASEGT. The CDR3 is CASSGGQAPIGSGKLFF. DNA of the CDR3: TGTGCCAGCAGTGGGGGACAGGCCCCAATCGGGTCTGGAAAACTGTTTTTT.

The rearrangement joins TRBV7-3 to TRBJ2-1; D is unresolved. This CDR3 has 15 amino acids. CDR1 and CDR2 from the germline V gene are SGHTA and FQGTGA. The V gene lost 6 bases and the J gene lost 9 bases, with 21 bases spanning the gap. The DNA of the CDR3 is TGTGCCAGCAGGCAAACCAGAGGACCCACGGGTGAGCAGTTCTTC. Translating gives CASRQTRGPTGEQFF.

V and J are TRBV11-2 and TRBJ2-7, with D possibly being TRBD2 (5 bases). CDR1 is SGHAT, CDR2 FQNNGV, per germline. V lost 11 bases to trimming and J lost 2 bases, with 19 bases between them. This CDR3 has 14 residues. The CDR3 coding sequence is TGTGCCGTCGACCGGAGAGGGAGAGCCTACGAGCAGTACTTC. Translation: CAVDRRGRAYEQYF.

The chain recombines TRBV7-9 with TRBJ2-5, with 7 positions matching TRBD1. V lost 0 bases and J lost 2; bases outside the gene matches: 9. From germline, CDR1 is SEHNR and CDR2 FQNEAQ (reference sequence). CDR3 length equals 17 residues. CDR3 bases: TGTGCCAGCAGCTTAGCCCACAGGGGACGCCCTCAAGAGACCCAGTACTTC. Residues: CASSLAHRGRPQETQYF.

The V and J genes are TRBV5-1 and TRBJ2-7; D gene unclear. The germline V gene has CDR1 SGHRS and CDR2 YFSETQ. Trimming pared 4 bases from V and 6 bases from J, leaving 17 bases between. There are 14 residues in the CDR3. The CDR3 sequence is CASSPSSTLSEQYF. The CDR3, as DNA: TGCGCCAGCAGCCCCTCGTCGACACTCTCCGAGCAGTACTTC.

The rearrangement links TRBV7-9 to TRBJ2-3, with 14 bases identical to TRBD2. This CDR3 has 17 amino acids. Germline loops: CDR1 SEHNR, CDR2 FQNEAQ (reference sequence). With 5 bases clipped from V and 10 bases from J, the junction kept 14 bases outside the gene matches. The CDR3 DNA is TGTGCCAGCAGCCCTAGGGGACTAGCGGGAGAAGGGTTGGCGCAGTATTTT. Protein product: CASSPRGLAGEGLAQYF.

The sample holds one count of this clone. This chain joins TRBV19 and TRBJ2-3; perhaps TRBD2 as D (5 bases). This CDR3 region has 13 residues. Germline loops: CDR1 LNHDA, CDR2 SQIVND (reference sequence). Trimming cost V 8 bases and J 0 bases, with 9 bases left between them. CDR3 region: CASSRESTDTQYF. In nucleotides, the CDR3 is TGTGCCAGTTCGAGGGAAAGCACAGATACGCAGTATTTT. The variable domain in full, completed from reference TRBV19 and TRBJ2-3, reads DGGITQSPKYLFRKEGQNVTLSCEQNLNHDAMYWYRQDPGQGLRLIYYSQIVNDFQKGDIAEGYSVSREKKESFPLTVTSAQKNPTAFYLCASSRESTDTQYFGPGTRLTVL.

CDR3 DNA: TGTGCCAGCAGCCCAAGGGTGGATACCTACGAGCAGTACTTC. Protein product: CASSPRVDTYEQYF. The chain carries TRBV27 and TRBJ2-7; no reliable D call. V lost 6 bases, J lost 2 bases, and 14 bases lay in between. Per germline, CDR1 MNHEY and CDR2 SMNVEV (reference sequence). This CDR3 contains 14 residues.

The genes are TRBV7-8 and TRBJ2-7, with TRBD1 matching over 7 bases. The germline V gene encodes CDR1 SGHVS and CDR2 FQNEAQ. Trimming removed 5 bases from V and 3 bases from J; junction bases left unmatched: 4. The CDR3 length is 13 residues. The CDR3 reads CASSMTGIYEQYF. The CDR3 DNA reads TGTGCCAGCAGCATGACAGGGATCTACGAGCAGTACTTC.

This rearrangement joins TRBV6-6 to TRBJ2-3; D uncertain. This CDR3 is built from 12 residues. The germline gives CDR1 MNHNY, CDR2 SVGAGI (reference sequence). V was pared by 6 bases and J by 3 bases, with 7 bases between. CDR3 residues: CASSPPTDTQYF. Written as DNA, the CDR3 is TGTGCCAGCAGCCCCCCAACAGATACGCAGTATTTT.

This clone has a handful of counts. The chain joins TRBV5-1 to TRBJ2-4; no firm D call. With 4 bases removed from V and 1 base from J, the gap between germline ends came to 12 bases. The CDR3 has 15 amino acids. Germline-derived CDR1 and CDR2 are SGHRS and YFSETQ. This CDR3 reads CASSPLLGAKNIQYF. The DNA for the CDR3 is TGCGCCAGCAGCCCCCTATTGGGGGCCAAAAACATTCAGTACTTC.

Worth noting for this clone: The sample has other DNA sequences that encode this CDR3 too. This chain joins TRBV4-1 and TRBJ2-3; 8 bases match TRBD2. The CDR3 length is 16 residues. The germline V gene encodes CDR1 MGHRA and CDR2 YSYEKL. With V trimmed by 0 bases and J by 0 bases, 2 bases remained unmatched. The chain's CDR3 is CASSQDPSGSTDTQYF. For the CDR3, the DNA is TGCGCCAGCAGCCAAGACCCTAGCGGGAGCACAGATACGCAGTATTTT.

Remarks on this clone: The sample carries other DNA sequences with the same CDR3. V and J are TRBV9 and TRBJ2-1; the match to TRBD2 covers 8 bases. V shed 2 bases, J shed 4 bases, and the junction held 5 bases outside the gene matches. Germline CDR1 and CDR2: SGDLS and YYNGEE. This CDR3 spans 15 amino acids. This chain's CDR3 is CASSVTSGRYNEQFF. CDR3 DNA sequence: TGTGCCAGCAGCGTGACAAGCGGGAGATACAATGAGCAGTTCTTC.

The rearrangement joins TRBV10-3 to TRBJ1-1; tentatively, D is TRBD1 (5 bases). Trimming took 5 bases from V and 1 from J, leaving 8 bases between them. Per germline, CDR1 ENHRY and CDR2 SYGVKD. This CDR3 spans 13 amino acids. Written as DNA, the CDR3 is TGTGCCATCAGTCCGACAGAGAACACTGAAGCTTTCTTT. Its translation is CAISPTENTEAFF.

In its sample, this clone was seen a few times. Here the CDR3 DNA reads TGTGCCAGCAGCCGGGACAGGGGCCATGGCTACACCTTC. Its translation is CASSRDRGHGYTF. J is TRBJ1-2 and V is TRBV6-1, with TRBD1 matching 10 bases. Trimming cost V 6 bases and J 6 bases; bases outside gene matches: 4. This CDR3 is built from 13 residues. Germline CDR1 is MNHNS and CDR2 is SASEGT.

The chain carries TRBV7-2 and TRBJ2-7; either TRBD1 or TRBD2 may fit D (5 bases each). Germline-derived CDR1 and CDR2 are SGHTA and FQGNSA. Trimming took 6 bases from V and 9 from J, leaving 21 bases between them. CDR3 length: 14 residues. The CDR3: CASSSGTPAPRQYF. The CDR3 DNA reads TGTGCCAGCAGTTCCGGGACCCCGGCCCCTCGGCAGTACTTC.